This is a list of T cell receptor beta chains from one sample in a study of identical twins. TCRdb redid the calling of the 5' RACE reads with MiXCR, one entry per CDR3 protein. Of 400,000 to 550,000 distinct CDR3 sequences listed, roughly 26% are singletons. The sample also formed part of further work on T cells expressing NK-cell markers.

The sample was CD4+ T cells sorted from blood. The receptors come from a woman in her late teens or twenties in good health. Both conserved end residues are part of each CDR3. D genes are given only for firm matches. Clone size is stated in some rows and not others, as once, few, many or a class when expanded.

V	size	D	J	CDR3	DNA
TRBV20-1	.	TRBD2	TRBJ2-1	CSVISGKARNEQFF	TGCAGTGTAATCAGCGGGAAGGCTCGCAATGAGCAGTTCTTC
TRBV5-1	.	.	TRBJ2-1	CASSGGSYNGQFF	TGCGCCAGCAGCGGAGGGTCCTACAATGGGCAGTTCTTC
TRBV4-1	.	.	TRBJ1-1	CASSREGHGGGEAFF	TGCGCCAGCAGCCGAGAAGGTCATGGGGGTGGTGAAGCTTTCTTT
TRBV5-1	.	.	TRBJ2-5	CASSFLDGETQYF	TGCGCCAGCAGTTTCCTGGATGGAGAGACCCAGTACTTC
TRBV2	.	.	TRBJ2-1	CASRTDFKGQFF	TGTGCCAGCAGAACCGATTTTAAAGGGCAGTTCTTC
TRBV9	few	.	TRBJ2-1	CASSVAGDSFHQFF	TGTGCCAGCAGCGTAGCGGGGGACTCCTTCCATCAGTTCTTC
TRBV6-1	few	TRBD2	TRBJ2-1	CATKREPLYNEQFF	TGTGCCACTAAGCGGGAGCCCCTCTACAATGAGCAGTTCTTC
TRBV6-5	.	TRBD2	TRBJ2-3	CASSSLGTTTPQYF	TGTGCCAGCAGTTCACTCGGGACTACCACTCCACAGTATTTT
TRBV28	.	TRBD2	TRBJ2-5	CASSDSPGLGSLQETQYF	TGTGCCAGCAGTGACTCGCCGGGACTAGGATCTTTACAAGAGACCCAGTACTTC
TRBV20-1	few	TRBD2	TRBJ2-7	CSARDRRGGYEQYF	TGCAGTGCTAGAGATCGGCGGGGAGGGTACGAGCAGTACTTC
TRBV12-3/TRBV12-4	.	.	TRBJ2-3	CASSFIRGISDTQYF	TGTGCCAGCAGTTTTATCCGGGGTATATCAGATACGCAGTATTTT
TRBV10-3	.	.	TRBJ1-1	CAISLQQGTNTEAFF	TGTGCCATCTCCCTTCAACAGGGTACGAACACTGAAGCTTTCTTT
TRBV12-3/TRBV12-4	many	TRBD1	TRBJ1-1	CASSFQGGQGEAFF	TGTGCCAGCAGTTTTCAAGGGGGACAGGGGGAAGCTTTCTTT
TRBV7-6	few	TRBD1	TRBJ2-7	CASSLIRTGGLLEQYF	TGTGCCAGCAGCTTAATTCGGACAGGGGGTTTGTTGGAGCAGTACTTC
TRBV7-2	few	TRBD2	TRBJ2-3	CASSRTSGVTDTQYF	TGTGCCAGCAGCAGGACTAGCGGGGTCACAGATACGCAGTATTTT
TRBV18	.	.	TRBJ2-1	CASSPGRGQEQFF	TGTGCCAGCTCACCGGGAAGAGGACAGGAGCAGTTCTTC